The T cell receptor beta chain under discussion was sequenced for a study of T-cell memory formation after mild COVID-19. Study-wide background: TCR clusters mostly belonged to single donors.

Study outcomes and limitations: A subset of responding clones appeared in pre-infection memory, suggesting cross-reactive memory joined.

This clonotype was observed many times. The antigen is undetermined. Sample barcodes and UMIs were carried by the TCR alpha and TCR beta cDNA libraries that 5'RACE generated with constant-segment primers. Each CDR3 protein is one row after TCRdb ran MiXCR on the 5' RACE reads. The data show roughly 160,000 distinct CDR3 sequences, roughly 13% seen once. The CDR3 is made up of 14 amino acids. Trimming removed 5 bases at V and 0 bases at J, with 11 bases between. Germline loops: CDR1 SGHTA, CDR2 FQGNSA. This rearrangement joins TRBV7-2 to TRBJ2-7; D uncertain. This TCR derives from a man aged 18 to 30 who had mild COVID-19 (a few samples of this study predate the infection). Cell type and time point are not known. The sequencing sample was made of PBMCs or a T cell subset sorted from them (not recorded which). The CDR3 region is CASSPRLTSYEQYV. The CDR3 DNA reads TGTGCCAGCAGCCCGCGACTCACCTCCTACGAGCAGTACGTC.